One TCR beta chain is described in this entry. What it recognizes is unknown. The data belong to a study of cytomegalovirus exposure and HLA in healthy donors. About the research overall: There were roughly 110 million unique TCR beta sequences, drawn from roughly 200 million T cells, in an earlier analysis. The study's findings and limits: Beyond CMV serostatus, there was no information to go on about immune exposure. As confirmed in vitro, a few CMV-associated chains were specific for CMV antigens. V segments that were indistinguishable, TRBV6-2 and TRBV6-3 among them, were omitted from analysis.

60 Vbeta and 13 Jbeta primers were used in PCR. Sequencing used immunoSEQ multiplex PCR; TCRdb keeps in-frame clones, though not all of them. The sample holds 150,000 to 200,000 clones; more than 75% are singletons and the top ten take 12% to 15%. CDR3 length: 12 amino acids. The ends were cut back, 6 bases at V and 5 bases at J, with 10 bases in the middle. Germline lookup yields CDR1 SGHVS and CDR2 FQNEAQ. The clonotype comes from a woman under 40 in good health and CMV-seropositive. The sequenced sample was PBMCs. V gene TRBV7-8 combines with J gene TRBJ2-5, with D perhaps matching TRBD2 (5 bases). The CDR3 protein is CASSGTGETQYF. The CDR3 DNA reads as TGTGCCAGCAGTGGCACGGGGGAGACCCAGTACTTC.